This T cell receptor (beta chain) appears in the sequencing data of a study of T-cell memory formation after mild COVID-19. Constant-segment primers served in 5'RACE that generated TCR alpha and TCR beta cDNA libraries bearing sample barcodes and UMIs. One entry per CDR3 protein, called by TCRdb with MiXCR from the 5' RACE reads. The profile shows 250,000 or so distinct CDR3 sequences, about 20% of them singletons. Study-wide results and caveats: Researchers found some responding clones in pre-infection memory, a sign that cross-reactive memory joined. CD4+ clones that contracted lay mainly in CM and EM; CD8+ ones lay in EMRA.

Trimming stripped 2 bases from V and 6 bases from J, with 17 bases between. The length of the CDR3 is 15 residues. From germline, CDR1 is MNHEY and CDR2 SVGAGI. Concerning this clonotype: Its specificity is not known.

Sequencing was performed on PBMCs or a T cell subset sorted from them (not recorded which). The chain uses TRBV6-5 and TRBJ2-7; D possibly uses TRBD1 or TRBD2 (6 bases each). This sequence originates from a man between 18 and 35 years old who had mild COVID-19 (a few samples of this study predate the infection). Cell type and time point are not known. The chain's CDR3 is CASSYKGTPGGEQYF. The CDR3 DNA follows: TGTGCCAGCAGTTACAAAGGGACACCCGGGGGCGAGCAGTACTTC.